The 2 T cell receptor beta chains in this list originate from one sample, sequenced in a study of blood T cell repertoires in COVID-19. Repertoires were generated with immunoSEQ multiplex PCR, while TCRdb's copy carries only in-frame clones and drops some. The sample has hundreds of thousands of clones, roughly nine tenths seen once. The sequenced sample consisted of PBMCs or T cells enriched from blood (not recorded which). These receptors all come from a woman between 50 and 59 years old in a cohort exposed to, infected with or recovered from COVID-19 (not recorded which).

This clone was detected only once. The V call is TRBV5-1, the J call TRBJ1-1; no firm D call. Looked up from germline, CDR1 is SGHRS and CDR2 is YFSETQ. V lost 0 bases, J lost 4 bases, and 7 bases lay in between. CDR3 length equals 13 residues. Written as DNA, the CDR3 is TGCGCCAGCAGCTTGGAACAGCCCACTGAAGCTTTCTTT. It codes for CASSLEQPTEAFF.

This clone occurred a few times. This chain's CDR3 is CASSQGSGGATDTQYF. DNA of the CDR3: TGTGCCAGCAGCCAAGGTAGCGGGGGGGCCACAGATACGCAGTATTTT. The rearrangement joins TRBV4-2 to TRBJ2-3; 11 bases agree with TRBD2. From germline, CDR1 is LGHNA and CDR2 YNFKEQ. J was trimmed by 2 bases and V by 1 base; bases with no gene match: 2. The CDR3 runs to 16 residues.